Only one count was recorded for the clone carrying this TCR beta chain. The repertoire was sequenced with immunoSEQ multiplex PCR; TCRdb's copy has only in-frame clones and lacks some. The repertoire holds under 350,000 clones, approximately 90% seen once, with 3.5% to 4% in the top ten. The sample belongs to a study of blood T cell repertoires in COVID-19. The sequence was collected from a man between 18 and 29 years old with active or convalescent COVID-19. Sequencing was performed on peripheral blood.

CDR3 protein: CASTPAGSTDTQYF. For the CDR3, the DNA is TGCGCCAGCACCCCAGCGGGGAGCACAGATACGCAGTATTTT. This chain links TRBV5-1 with TRBJ2-3, with 7 positions matching TRBD2. Germline V gene data show CDR1 as SGHRS and CDR2 as YFSETQ. The CDR3 is 14 residues long. With V trimmed by 6 bases and J by 0 bases, 4 bases remained unmatched.